This entry describes one T cell receptor (beta chain). The identical CDR3 is also encoded by other nucleotide sequences in the sample. The sample is drawn from a study of shared clonotypes between healthy human individuals. TCRdb's copy holds only in-frame clones and misses some; the assay was immunoSEQ multiplex PCR. The profile shows some 1.5 million clones, roughly 95% of them singletons. None of the donors, who were healthy HIV-negative adults, had recently had acute infections or vaccinations. The clonotype originates from a man aged 30-40 years in good health. The sample consisted of naive CD4+ T cells sorted from blood. Subset described: CD45RA+ positively selected.

The CDR3: CASSPFGQDTDTQYF. DNA for the CDR3: TGTGCCAGCTCACCTTTTGGACAAGACACAGATACGCAGTATTTT. The chain has TRBV18 and TRBJ2-3, with D perhaps matching TRBD1 (5 bases). CDR3 length: 15 residues. Germline V gene lookup returns CDR1 KGHSH and CDR2 LQKENI. V lost 3 bases, J lost 2 bases, and 12 bases lay in between.